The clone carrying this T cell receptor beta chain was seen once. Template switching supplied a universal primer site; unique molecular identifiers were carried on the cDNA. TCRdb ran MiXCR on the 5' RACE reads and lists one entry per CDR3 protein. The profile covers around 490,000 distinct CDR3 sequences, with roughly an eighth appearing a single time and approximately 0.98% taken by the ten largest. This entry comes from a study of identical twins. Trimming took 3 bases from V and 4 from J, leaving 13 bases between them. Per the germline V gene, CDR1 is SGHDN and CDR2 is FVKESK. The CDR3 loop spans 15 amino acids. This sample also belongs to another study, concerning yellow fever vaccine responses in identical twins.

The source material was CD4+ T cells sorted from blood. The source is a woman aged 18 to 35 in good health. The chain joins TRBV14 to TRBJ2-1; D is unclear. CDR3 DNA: TGTGCCAGCAGCCACCTACCAGGAGATTACAATGAGCAGTTCTTC. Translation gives CASSHLPGDYNEQFF.